Listed here is a single TCR beta chain. Its matching antigen is unknown. Measured with immunoSEQ multiplex PCR; TCRdb has only the in-frame clones, and not every one. The sample holds about 240,000 clones, 65% to 85% seen once. The CDR3 is 11 residues long. Per germline, CDR1 SGDLS and CDR2 YYNGEE. V was cut by 3 bases and J by 2 bases, with 1 base left in between. This specimen belongs to a study of Tregs in tolerant kidney transplant recipients. The study's findings and limits: Expanding Tregs on activated donor B cells appeared to best identify donor-specific TCRbeta clones. The small number of patients limits these findings pending further validation.

Material: CD4+ T cells from blood. V usage is TRBV9 and J usage is TRBJ2-3, with D unclear. The clonotype comes from a human donor in good health. The CDR3 DNA reads as TGTGCCAGCAGCGACACAGATACGCAGTATTTT. Translating it yields CASSDTDTQYF.